These 12 T cell receptor beta chains share one sample of origin, sequenced in a study of cytomegalovirus exposure and HLA in healthy donors. The study ran its PCR with 60 Vbeta and 13 Jbeta primers. Measured with immunoSEQ multiplex PCR; TCRdb has only the in-frame clones, and not every one. The sample spans almost 45,000 clones; the ten largest clones claim more than 8%. The sequencing input was PBMCs. The receptors here all came from a male donor in good health and CMV-seronegative.

The chain recombines TRBV10-3 with TRBJ1-3; possible D gene TRBD1, 6 bases. Per the germline V gene, CDR1 is ENHRY and CDR2 is SYGVKD. There are 13 residues in the CDR3. The V gene lost 8 bases and the J gene lost 0 bases, with 8 bases spanning the gap. The CDR3: CAIRTDSGNTIYF. Written as DNA, the CDR3 is TGTGCCATCCGGACAGACTCTGGAAACACCATATATTTT.

V and J are TRBV18 and TRBJ2-3, with D perhaps matching TRBD1 (6 bases). CDR3 length equals 17 residues. Between the trimmed V and J ends, which lost 6 bases and 0 bases, there was a span of 19 bases. Germline loops: CDR1 KGHSH, CDR2 LQKENI. The CDR3 DNA reads TGTGCCAGCTCCCCCTCCGCGCACAGGGCGAGCACAGATACGCAGTATTTT. Translating gives CASSPSAHRASTDTQYF.

The chain is built from TRBV9 and TRBJ2-1; D uncertain. The V end was cut by 0 bases, the J end by 3 bases, with 10 bases between. The CDR3 extends over 15 amino acids. CDR1 is SGDLS, CDR2 YYNGEE, per germline. CDR3 nucleotides: TGTGCCAGCAGCGTAGATACCCCGGTCTACAATGAGCAGTTCTTC. Translating it yields CASSVDTPVYNEQFF.

This chain links TRBV2 with TRBJ2-3; no firm D call. Germline V gene lookup returns CDR1 SNHLY and CDR2 FYNNEI. The CDR3 extends over 13 amino acids. With 7 bases removed from V and 6 bases from J, the gap between germline ends came to 14 bases. CDR3 sequence: CASTVELKDTQYF. CDR3 bases: TGTGCCAGCACGGTCGAACTCAAGGATACGCAGTATTTT.

The chain links TRBV5-6 to TRBJ2-7; a possible D gene is TRBD2 (5 bases). This CDR3 contains 13 residues. V was clipped by 2 bases and J by 6 bases, with 12 bases between them. In germline, CDR1 is SGHDT, CDR2 YYEEEE. The CDR3 here is CASSFIGMLEQYF. The DNA of the CDR3 is TGTGCCAGCAGCTTTATCGGGATGCTCGAGCAGTACTTC.

The chain couples TRBV19 to TRBJ1-1, with 8 bases identical to TRBD1. Germline V CDR1 and CDR2: LNHDA, SQIVND (reference sequence). V trimming: 6 bases; J trimming: 1 base; junction bases outside the gene matches: 7. The CDR3 has 15 amino acids. The CDR3 sequence is CASRPDRGWNTEAFF. The CDR3 DNA is TGTGCCAGTAGGCCCGACAGGGGATGGAACACTGAAGCTTTCTTT.

V gene TRBV18 combines with J gene TRBJ2-5; a possible D gene is TRBD1 (5 bases). The J call may be in error: the DNA end matches TRBJ2-7 better. The CDR3 loop spans 14 amino acids. Germline CDR1 KGHSH, CDR2 LQKENI. The CDR3 nucleotides are TGTGCCAGCTCACCGGGGCAGGCCTCCTACGAGCAGTACTTC. Translated, it gives CASSPGQASYEQYF.

The chain carries TRBV10-1 and TRBJ2-5; D gene unclear. V was cut by 3 bases and J by 2 bases, with 7 bases left in between. Germline lookup yields CDR1 WNHNN and CDR2 SYGVQD (reference sequence). The CDR3 runs to 13 residues. The CDR3 spells CASSDGHQETQYF. CDR3 sequence (DNA): TGCGCCAGCAGTGATGGCCATCAAGAGACCCAGTACTTC.

The V gene is TRBV2, the J gene TRBJ2-1, with D possibly being TRBD2 (5 bases). The CDR3 is 12 residues long. From germline, CDR1 is SNHLY and CDR2 FYNNEI. Trimming removed 3 bases from V and 9 bases from J, with 9 bases in between. CDR3 sequence reads: CASSDELVEQFF. CDR3 nucleotides: TGTGCCAGCAGTGACGAACTAGTTGAGCAGTTCTTC.

The genes are TRBV28 and TRBJ2-2, with D unclear. Germline CDR1 is MDHEN and CDR2 is SYDVKM. V lost 7 bases and J 1 base, leaving 7 bases between the germline ends. The CDR3 is made up of 13 amino acids. The DNA for the CDR3 is TGTGCCAGCATCCCCGTGAACACCGGGGAGCTGTTTTTT. Protein sequence: CASIPVNTGELFF.

The chain combines TRBV4-1 with TRBJ1-4, with no clear D. CDR3 size: 15 residues. Trimming left V 3 bases short and J 3 bases short, with 11 bases between. CDR1 is MGHRA, CDR2 YSYEKL, per germline. CDR3 region: CASSQVGRSNEKLFF. Here the CDR3 DNA reads TGCGCCAGCAGCCAGGTGGGCAGATCTAATGAAAAACTGTTTTTT.

A note on this clone: Other nucleotide sequences from this sample produce the same CDR3. The chain joins TRBV30 to TRBJ2-7, with TRBD1 matching over 9 bases. CDR1 and CDR2 from the germline V gene are GTSNPN and SVGIG (reference sequence). The CDR3 loop spans 11 amino acids. V was clipped by 6 bases and J by 5 bases; unmatched bases: 2. The CDR3: CACDRGNEQYF. In DNA, the CDR3 is TGTGCCTGCGACAGGGGGAACGAGCAGTACTTC.